The sequence of this T cell receptor (beta chain) was determined in a study of blood T cell repertoires in COVID-19. Overall study: Sites across the United States, Italy and Spain contributed samples from acute and convalescent COVID-19. The cDNA or gDNA used as material had been derived from T cells, B-cell-depleted T cells, or PBMCs.

Original processing notes: Estimates of nucleated cell counts were drawn from the amplification of reference gene primers. Using immunoSEQ multiplex PCR, the repertoire was profiled, and TCRdb retains in-frame clones only, with some absent. That table gives V, J and clone size, and the DNA gave D and trimming. The repertoire has 85,000 to 95,000 clones, around 86% of them found once; the top ten carry 20% to 30%. The receptor comes from a human donor in a cohort sampled during active COVID-19. Sequencing was done on a sample of peripheral blood.

This CDR3 reads CASSLMTAQTYGYTF. CDR3 nucleotides: TGTGCCAGCAGCTTAATGACAGCCCAGACCTATGGCTACACCTTC. The chain uses TRBV7-2 and TRBJ1-2; possible D gene TRBD1, 5 bases. This CDR3 contains 15 residues. V lost 2 bases and J 4 bases, leaving 14 bases between the germline ends. Germline assignment: CDR1 SGHTA and CDR2 FQGNSA.